The 29 T cell receptor beta chains in this list originate from one sample, sequenced in a study of CD8+ T cells in alopecia areata. cDNA serving as the sequencing template came from extracted, reverse transcribed RNA. TCRdb's copy holds only in-frame clones and misses some; the assay was immunoSEQ multiplex PCR. The profile shows about 180,000 clones, around 63% of them singletons. Sequences were derived from CD4+ T cells sorted from blood, sampled at week 0. Receptor source: a human donor with alopecia areata.

This chain links TRBV7-2 with TRBJ1-5, with D tentatively TRBD1 (6 bases). Germline V gives CDR1 SGHTA, CDR2 FQGNSA. The CDR3 loop spans 16 amino acids. Trimming pared 6 bases from V and 1 base from J, leaving 16 bases between. The CDR3 is CASSEQGPRSNQPQHF. The CDR3 bases are TGTGCCAGCAGTGAACAGGGCCCTCGAAGCAATCAGCCCCAGCATTTT.

The chain has TRBV29-1 and TRBJ1-4, with D possibly TRBD1 on 6 matching bases. V was shortened by 7 bases and J by 8 bases, with 20 bases between the two germline ends. CDR3 length: 14 residues. Germline V lookup: CDR1 SQVTM, CDR2 ANQGSEA. The DNA of the CDR3 is TGCAGCGCCGTTCTACAGGGAAGGAGAGAAAAACTGTTTTTT. The encoded protein is CSAVLQGRREKLFF.

The chain joins TRBV9 to TRBJ2-5; 7 bases line up with TRBD1. The CDR3 is made up of 13 amino acids. V shed 5 bases, J shed 4 bases, and the junction held 5 bases outside the gene matches. The V gene's germline CDR1 is SGDLS and CDR2 YYNGEE. Written as DNA, the CDR3 is TGTGCCAGCAGTCAGACAGGGCGAGAGACCCAGTACTTC. Amino acid sequence: CASSQTGRETQYF.

V gene TRBV4-3 combines with J gene TRBJ2-1; D is perhaps TRBD2 (6 bases). V was cut by 1 base and J by 4 bases, with 11 bases left in between. The CDR3 is 15 amino acids. The germline gives CDR1 LGHNA, CDR2 YSLEER. CDR3 sequence: CASSQAAEGYNEQFF. Written as DNA, the CDR3 is TGCGCCAGCAGCCAAGCGGCGGAGGGTTACAATGAGCAGTTCTTC.

The gene calls are TRBV30 and TRBJ2-3; 8 bases match TRBD2. The germline V gene has CDR1 GTSNPN and CDR2 SVGIG (reference sequence). V was clipped by 3 bases and J by 2 bases; unmatched bases: 4. The length of the CDR3 is 14 residues. The DNA of the CDR3 is TGTGCCTGGAGGGGACTAGTTCCCACAGATACGCAGTATTTT. Translating it yields CAWRGLVPTDTQYF.

CDR3 region: CASSQVVDSNSPLHF. The CDR3 coding sequence is TGCGCCAGCAGCCAAGTTGTGGACAGTAATTCACCCCTCCACTTT. The chain combines TRBV4-3 with TRBJ1-6; possible D gene TRBD1, 6 bases. V lost 1 base, J lost 6 bases, and 10 bases lay in between. CDR1 is LGHNA and CDR2 is YSLEER in the germline V gene. The CDR3 consists of 15 residues.

The J gene is TRBJ2-2, the V gene TRBV7-2; 10 bases are shared with TRBD2. Trimming at V came to 4 bases and at J to 5 bases, leaving 10 bases not matched to a gene. The CDR3 spans 17 residues. Germline CDR1 is SGHTA and CDR2 is FQGNSA. This chain's CDR3 is CASSSRSGGASTGELFF. The CDR3 coding sequence is TGTGCCAGCAGCTCAAGGAGCGGGGGGGCTTCTACCGGGGAGCTGTTTTTT.

CDR3 nucleotide sequence: TGTGCCTGCCGAAACAGGGAGGCGTCGGCCAAAAACATTCAGTACTTC. It is translated as CACRNREASAKNIQYF. This chain uses TRBV30 with TRBJ2-4; D tentatively fits TRBD1 or TRBD2 (6 bases each). CDR1 and CDR2 from the germline V gene are GTSNPN and SVGIG (reference sequence). There are 16 residues in the CDR3. Trimming shortened V by 6 bases and J by 1 base, and 19 bases separated the two germline ends.

V gene TRBV7-9 combines with J gene TRBJ1-6; D ambiguous. Per germline, CDR1 SEHNR and CDR2 FQNEAQ (reference sequence). V dropped 4 bases and J dropped 5 bases, with 9 bases sitting between them. This CDR3 region has 14 residues. The CDR3, as DNA: TGTGCCAGCAGCTCGACGGCAAATAATTCACCCCTCCACTTT. Translation gives CASSSTANNSPLHF.

The chain links TRBV29-1 to TRBJ1-1, with a possible D match to TRBD1 (5 bases). The V and J ends lost 7 bases and 1 base respectively, with 16 bases between them. CDR3 length equals 14 residues. Germline V gives CDR1 SQVTM, CDR2 ANQGSEA. In DNA form, the CDR3 reads TGCAGCGCTCAACTCCAGACAGCGAACACTGAAGCTTTCTTT. Encoded protein: CSAQLQTANTEAFF.

A few counts support this clone. This chain links TRBV6-5 with TRBJ1-2; tentative D call: TRBD1 (6 bases). V shed 6 bases and J shed 4 bases, with 15 bases lying between them. Germline CDR1 reads MNHEY; CDR2 reads SVGAGI. CDR3 length equals 14 residues. CDR3 amino acids: CASSADGGGYGYTF. CDR3 in DNA: TGTGCCAGCAGCGCCGATGGGGGCGGCTATGGCTACACCTTC.

The chain carries TRBV15 and TRBJ1-2; D remains ambiguous. The CDR3 contains 14 residues. V shed 0 bases and J shed 7 bases, with 12 bases lying between them. Per the germline V gene, CDR1 is LNHNV and CDR2 is YYDKDF (reference sequence). The CDR3 here is CATSRDPGWGGYTF. CDR3 coding DNA: TGTGCCACCAGCAGAGATCCCGGCTGGGGTGGCTACACCTTC. Together with reference TRBV15 and TRBJ1-2, the CDR3 gives the full variable domain: DAMVIQNPRYQVTQFGKPVTLSCSQTLNHNVMYWYQQKSSQAPKLLFHYYDKDFNNEADTPDNFQSRRPNTSFCFLDIRSPGLGDTAMYLCATSRDPGWGGYTFGSGTRLTVV.

This clone came up a few times. The chain carries TRBV29-1 and TRBJ2-7; 12 nucleotides match TRBD2. The CDR3 length is 14 residues. After removal of 6 bases from V and 2 bases from J, the junction contained 5 bases not matched to a gene. The germline V gene encodes CDR1 SQVTM and CDR2 ANQGSEA. As DNA, the CDR3 is TGCAGCGTGCGTACTAGCGGGGGGCCCTACGAGCAGTACTTC. It codes for CSVRTSGGPYEQYF.

The chain recombines TRBV11-2 with TRBJ2-3; D may be TRBD1 (6 bases). CDR1 is SGHAT, CDR2 FQNNGV, per germline. Trimming pared 6 bases from V and 0 bases from J, leaving 10 bases between. This CDR3 contains 14 residues. The CDR3 DNA follows: TGTGCCAGCAGGAACAGGGATAGCACAGATACGCAGTATTTT. It translates to CASRNRDSTDTQYF.

CDR3 loop: CASSSGLNSGANVLTF. In DNA form, the CDR3 reads TGTGCCAGCAGCTCTGGACTGAACTCTGGGGCCAACGTCCTGACTTTC. The chain uses TRBV7-3 and TRBJ2-6, with D perhaps matching TRBD2 (5 bases). Germline CDR1 reads SGHTA; CDR2 reads FQGTGA. With 4 bases removed from V and 0 bases from J, the gap between germline ends came to 10 bases. The CDR3 sequence is 16 residues long.

The chain couples TRBV29-1 to TRBJ2-2; D not resolved. V lost 7 bases to trimming and J lost 4 bases, with 19 bases between them. Germline CDR1 is SQVTM and CDR2 is ANQGSEA. This CDR3 contains 15 residues. The CDR3 nucleotides are TGCAGCGCGCTAGGTGGGGTAATTAGCACCGGGGAGCTGTTTTTT. The encoded protein is CSALGGVISTGELFF.

The gene calls are TRBV9 and TRBJ2-5; D might be TRBD2 (7 bases). This CDR3 has 14 amino acids. Trimming stripped 2 bases from V and 5 bases from J, with 13 bases between. Germline values: CDR1 SGDLS, CDR2 YYNGEE. Written as DNA, the CDR3 is TGTGCCAGCAGCGTGGCACAGGGAGGGGAGACCCAGTACTTC. It translates to CASSVAQGGETQYF.

CDR3 nucleotides: TGCAGCGTTCGGGCAGGGGGTGAGGTTGAAGCTTTCTTT. Translated, it gives CSVRAGGEVEAFF. The rearrangement uses TRBV29-1 and TRBJ1-1; 7 nucleotides align to TRBD1. There are 13 residues in the CDR3. After removal of 5 bases from V and 7 bases from J, the junction contained 10 bases not matched to a gene. From germline, CDR1 is SQVTM and CDR2 ANQGSEA.

Concerning this clone: Different DNA sequences within this sample yield the same CDR3. The rearrangement links TRBV7-2 to TRBJ2-1, with D possibly TRBD2 on 5 matching bases. Germline CDR1 SGHTA, CDR2 FQGNSA. Deletions cut 5 bases from V and 7 bases from J, with 9 bases between. The length of the CDR3 is 12 residues. The CDR3 DNA reads as TGTGCCAGCAGCCCGACGGGGAATGAGCAGTTCTTC. As protein: CASSPTGNEQFF.

This clone was observed once. This chain links TRBV5-1 with TRBJ1-1; no definite D call. Trimming took 1 base from V and 1 from J, leaving 5 bases between them. Germline V gives CDR1 SGHRS, CDR2 YFSETQ. The CDR3 is made up of 13 amino acids. CDR3: CASSLTTNTEAFF. The CDR3 DNA follows: TGCGCCAGCAGCTTGACCACGAACACTGAAGCTTTCTTT.

The rearrangement joins TRBV7-9 to TRBJ1-2, with TRBD1 matching 10 bases. In germline, CDR1 is SEHNR, CDR2 FQNEAQ (reference sequence). CDR3 length: 14 residues. Trimming took 5 bases from V and 8 from J; bases not matched to a gene: 8. The CDR3 DNA follows: TGTGCCAGCAGCCTCGACAGGGGGCTTCGCGGCTACACCTTC. It encodes CASSLDRGLRGYTF. The full variable domain, its missing parts supplied by reference TRBV7-9 and TRBJ1-2, is DTGVSQNPRHKITKRGQNVTFRCDPISEHNRLYWYRQTLGQGPEFLTYFQNEAQLEKSRLLSDRFSAERPKGSFSTLEIQRTEQGDSAMYLCASSLDRGLRGYTFGSGTRLTVV.

V is TRBV15 and J is TRBJ1-2, with 9 bases identical to TRBD1. V gave up 3 bases and J gave up 4 bases; unmatched junction bases: 9. The CDR3 is made up of 16 amino acids. Germline CDR1 LNHNV, CDR2 YYDKDF (reference sequence). This CDR3 is CATSRGDRERIYGYTF. CDR3 sequence (DNA): TGTGCCACCAGCAGGGGGGACAGGGAAAGAATCTATGGCTACACCTTC.

V is TRBV7-9 and J is TRBJ1-1; 8 bases match TRBD1. V was clipped by 1 base and J by 5 bases; unmatched bases: 9. Germline V lookup: CDR1 SEHNR, CDR2 FQNEAQ (reference sequence). CDR3 size: 16 residues. Here the CDR3 reads CASSLVAGQGWTEAFF. The CDR3 DNA sequence: TGTGCCAGCAGCTTAGTTGCCGGACAGGGTTGGACTGAAGCTTTCTTT.

The chain uses TRBV30 and TRBJ2-1; D assignment may be TRBD1 or TRBD2 (5 bases each). V lost 4 bases and J 6 bases, leaving 16 bases between the germline ends. The CDR3 covers 14 residues. Germline CDR1 is GTSNPN and CDR2 is SVGIG (reference sequence). The CDR3 loop is CAWILKSGRNEQFF. The CDR3 DNA sequence: TGTGCCTGGATCCTCAAGTCGGGGCGCAATGAGCAGTTCTTC.

The CDR3 protein is CSVEEGPTDTQYF. CDR3 bases: TGCAGCGTTGAAGAAGGGCCCACAGATACGCAGTATTTT. The gene calls are TRBV29-1 and TRBJ2-3, with unresolved D. Deletions cut 0 bases from V and 2 bases from J, with 6 bases between. Germline-derived CDR1 and CDR2 are SQVTM and ANQGSEA. The CDR3 has 13 residues.

The chain joins TRBV4-1 to TRBJ1-4; 9 positions agree with TRBD1. The germline V gene has CDR1 MGHRA and CDR2 YSYEKL. V shed 5 bases and J 11 bases; nucleotides not matched to a gene: 12. The CDR3 extends over 15 amino acids. The CDR3 loop reads CASSTPGQGIGKLFF. The CDR3, as DNA: TGCGCCAGCAGCACCCCGGGACAGGGTATAGGCAAACTGTTTTTT.

The chain couples TRBV11-2 to TRBJ1-1, with TRBD1 as a possible D gene (6 bases). V lost 5 bases and J 1 base, leaving 11 bases between the germline ends. The germline CDR1 and CDR2 sequences are SGHAT and FQNNGV. The CDR3 has 14 amino acids. In DNA, the CDR3 is TGTGCCAGCAGCCCGGGACACGCGAACACTGAAGCTTTCTTT. Residues: CASSPGHANTEAFF.

This clone was picked up a small number of times. The chain joins TRBV7-8 to TRBJ2-7; no clear D. This CDR3 has 14 amino acids. Trimming removed 1 base from V and 0 bases from J, with 7 bases in between. Germline V gene data show CDR1 as SGHVS and CDR2 as FQNEAQ. Here the CDR3 DNA reads TGTGCCAGCAGCTTAGGGGCGTCCTCCTACGAGCAGTACTTC. It is translated as CASSLGASSYEQYF.

CDR3 residues: CASSLGSERELFF. As DNA, the CDR3 is TGTGCCAGCAGCCTAGGTAGCGAACGGGAGCTGTTTTTT. This chain uses TRBV5-6 with TRBJ2-2; D might be TRBD2 (5 bases). CDR3 length: 13 amino acids. The V end lost 4 bases, the J end lost 9 bases, and 13 bases lay between the germline ends. In germline, CDR1 is SGHDT, CDR2 YYEEEE.